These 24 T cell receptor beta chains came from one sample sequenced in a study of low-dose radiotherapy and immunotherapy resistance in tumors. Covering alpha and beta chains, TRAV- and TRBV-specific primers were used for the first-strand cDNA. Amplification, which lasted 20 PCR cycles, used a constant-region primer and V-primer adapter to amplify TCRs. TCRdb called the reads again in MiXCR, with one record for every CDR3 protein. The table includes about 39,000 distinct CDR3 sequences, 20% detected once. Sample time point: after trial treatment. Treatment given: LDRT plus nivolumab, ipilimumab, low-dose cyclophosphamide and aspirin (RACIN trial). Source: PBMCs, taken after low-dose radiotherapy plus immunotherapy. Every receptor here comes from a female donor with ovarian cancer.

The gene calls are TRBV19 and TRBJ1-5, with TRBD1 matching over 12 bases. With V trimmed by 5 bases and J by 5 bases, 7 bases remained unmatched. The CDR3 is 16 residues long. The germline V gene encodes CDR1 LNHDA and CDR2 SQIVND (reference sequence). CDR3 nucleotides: TGTGCCAGTAGTTCCAGGGACAGGGGGCTTTATCAGCCCCAGCATTTT. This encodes CASSSRDRGLYQPQHF.

CDR3 sequence (DNA): TGTGCCAGCAGCCATACAGGGGTTGGGGACACTGAAGCTTTCTTT. Its translation is CASSHTGVGDTEAFF. This chain uses TRBV7-3 with TRBJ1-1, with 7 positions matching TRBD1. V gave up 5 bases and J gave up 3 bases; unmatched junction bases: 9. The CDR3 runs to 15 residues. Per germline, CDR1 SGHTA and CDR2 FQGTGA.

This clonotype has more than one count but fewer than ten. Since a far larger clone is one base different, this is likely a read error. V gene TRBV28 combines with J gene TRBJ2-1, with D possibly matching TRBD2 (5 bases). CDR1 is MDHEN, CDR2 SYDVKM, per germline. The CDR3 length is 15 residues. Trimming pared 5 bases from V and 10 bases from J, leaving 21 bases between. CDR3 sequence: CASSPRPRGDYEQFF. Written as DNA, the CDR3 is TGTGCCAGCAGTCCCCGACCGAGAGGAGACTACGAGCAGTTCTTC.

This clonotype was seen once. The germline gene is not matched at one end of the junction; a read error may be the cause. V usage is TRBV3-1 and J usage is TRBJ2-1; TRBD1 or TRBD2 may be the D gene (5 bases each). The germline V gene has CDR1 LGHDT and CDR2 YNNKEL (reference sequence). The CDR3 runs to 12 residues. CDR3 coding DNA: TGTGCCAGCAGCTTAGCTCCGGGACCCCCAAACTTC. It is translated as CASSLAPGPPNF.

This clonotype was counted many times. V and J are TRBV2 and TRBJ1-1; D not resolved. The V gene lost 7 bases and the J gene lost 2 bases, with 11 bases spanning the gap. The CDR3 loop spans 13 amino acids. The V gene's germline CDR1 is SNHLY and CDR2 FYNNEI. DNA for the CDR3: TGTGCCAGCACAGAACTGCCAAACACTGAAGCTTTCTTT. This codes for CASTELPNTEAFF.

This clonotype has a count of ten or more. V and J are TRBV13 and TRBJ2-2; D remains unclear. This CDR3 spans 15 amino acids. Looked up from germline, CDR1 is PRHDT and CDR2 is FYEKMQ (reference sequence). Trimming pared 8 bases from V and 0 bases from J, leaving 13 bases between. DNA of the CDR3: TGTGCCAGCGGGTGGCAGGCAGCGAACACCGGGGAGCTGTTTTTT. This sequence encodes CASGWQAANTGELFF.

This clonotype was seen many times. The CDR3 reads CASSLYPPGGGYEQYF. The CDR3 bases are TGTGCCAGCAGTTTGTACCCCCCAGGGGGAGGCTACGAGCAGTACTTC. The V and J genes are TRBV28 and TRBJ2-7; D is perhaps TRBD1 (7 bases). CDR3 length: 16 amino acids. In germline, CDR1 is MDHEN, CDR2 SYDVKM. Trimming removed 3 bases from V and 3 bases from J, with 18 bases in between.

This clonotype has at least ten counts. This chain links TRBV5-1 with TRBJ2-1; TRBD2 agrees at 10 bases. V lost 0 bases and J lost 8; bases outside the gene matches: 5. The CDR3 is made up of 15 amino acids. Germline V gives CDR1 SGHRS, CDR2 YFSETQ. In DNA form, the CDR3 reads TGCGCCAGCAGCTTGGCACTAGCGGGGAAGGATGAGCAGTTCTTC. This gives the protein CASSLALAGKDEQFF.

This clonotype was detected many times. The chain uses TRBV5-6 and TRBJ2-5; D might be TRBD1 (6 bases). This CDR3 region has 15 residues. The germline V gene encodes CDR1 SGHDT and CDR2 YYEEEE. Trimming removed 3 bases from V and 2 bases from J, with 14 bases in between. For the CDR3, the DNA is TGTGCCAGCAGCTCCCTGACAGGTTCACAAGAGACCCAGTACTTC. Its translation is CASSSLTGSQETQYF.

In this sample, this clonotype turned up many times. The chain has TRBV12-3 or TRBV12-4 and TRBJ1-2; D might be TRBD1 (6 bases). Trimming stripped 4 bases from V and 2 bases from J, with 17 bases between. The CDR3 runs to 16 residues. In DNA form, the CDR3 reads TGTGCCAGCAGTTCCGAGCACCGACAGGAAAACTATGGCTACACCTTC. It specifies CASSSEHRQENYGYTF.

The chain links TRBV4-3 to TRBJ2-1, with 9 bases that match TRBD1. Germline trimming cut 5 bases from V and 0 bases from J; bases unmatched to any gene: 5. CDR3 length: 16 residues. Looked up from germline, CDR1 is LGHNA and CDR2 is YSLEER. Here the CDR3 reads CASSSTGGHSYNEQFF. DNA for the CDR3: TGCGCCAGCAGCAGTACAGGGGGCCACTCCTACAATGAGCAGTTCTTC.

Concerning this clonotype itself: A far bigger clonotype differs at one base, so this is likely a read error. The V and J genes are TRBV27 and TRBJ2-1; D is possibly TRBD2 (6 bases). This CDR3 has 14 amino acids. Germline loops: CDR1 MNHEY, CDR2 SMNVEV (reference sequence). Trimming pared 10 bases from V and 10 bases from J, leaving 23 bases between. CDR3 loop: CAISGGAQTYEQFF. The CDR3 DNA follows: TGTGCCATCAGCGGCGGGGCTCAAACCTACGAGCAGTTCTTC.

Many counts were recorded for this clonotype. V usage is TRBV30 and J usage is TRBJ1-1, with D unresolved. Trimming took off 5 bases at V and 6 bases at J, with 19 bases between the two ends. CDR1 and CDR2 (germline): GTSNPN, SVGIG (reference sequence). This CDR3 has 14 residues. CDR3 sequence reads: CAWAGSSLSPEAFF. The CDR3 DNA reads TGTGCCTGGGCGGGGTCGTCTTTAAGCCCTGAAGCTTTCTTT.

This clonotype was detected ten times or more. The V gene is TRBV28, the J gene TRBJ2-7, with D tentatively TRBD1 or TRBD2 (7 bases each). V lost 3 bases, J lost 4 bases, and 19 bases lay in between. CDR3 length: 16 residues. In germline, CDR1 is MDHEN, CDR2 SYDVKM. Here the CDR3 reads CASSLGGGLRLYEQYF. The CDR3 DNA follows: TGTGCCAGCAGTTTGGGAGGGGGCCTAAGACTTTACGAGCAGTACTTC. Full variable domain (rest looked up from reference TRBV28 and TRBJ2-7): DVKVTQSSRYLVKRTGEKVFLECVQDMDHENMFWYRQDPGLGLRLIYFSYDVKMKEKGDIPEGYSVSREKKERFSLILESASTNQTSMYLCASSLGGGLRLYEQYFGPGTRLTVT.

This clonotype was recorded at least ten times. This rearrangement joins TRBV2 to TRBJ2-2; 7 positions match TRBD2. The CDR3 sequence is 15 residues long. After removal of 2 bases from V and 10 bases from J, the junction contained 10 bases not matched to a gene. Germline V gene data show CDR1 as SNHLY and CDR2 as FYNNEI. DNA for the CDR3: TGTGCCAGCAGTGAACCCGGACTAGTGGCTATGGAGCTGTTTTTT. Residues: CASSEPGLVAMELFF.

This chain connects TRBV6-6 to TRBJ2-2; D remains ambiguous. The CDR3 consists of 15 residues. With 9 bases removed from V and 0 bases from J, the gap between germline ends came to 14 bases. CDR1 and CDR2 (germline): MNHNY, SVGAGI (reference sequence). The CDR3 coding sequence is TGTGCCAGTAGGAGTCTGGAAGCGAACACCGGGGAGCTGTTTTTT. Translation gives CASRSLEANTGELFF.

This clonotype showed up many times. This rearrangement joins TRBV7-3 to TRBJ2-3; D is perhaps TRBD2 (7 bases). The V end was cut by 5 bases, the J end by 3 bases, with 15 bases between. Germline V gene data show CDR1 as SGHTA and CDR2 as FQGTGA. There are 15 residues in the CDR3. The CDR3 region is CASSLRAGTTDTQYF. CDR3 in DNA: TGTGCCAGCAGCCTCCGAGCGGGGACAACAGATACGCAGTATTTT. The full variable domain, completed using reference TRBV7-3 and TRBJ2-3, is GAGVSQTPSNKVTEKGKYVELRCDPISGHTALYWYRQSLGQGPEFLIYFQGTGAADDSGLPNDRFFAVRPEGSVSTLKIQRTERGDSAVYLCASSLRAGTTDTQYFGPGTRLTVL.

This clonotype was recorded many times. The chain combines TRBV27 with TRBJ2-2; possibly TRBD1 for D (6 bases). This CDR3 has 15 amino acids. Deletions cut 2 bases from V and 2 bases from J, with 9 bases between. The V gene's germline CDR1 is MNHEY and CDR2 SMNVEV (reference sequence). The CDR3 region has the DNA TGTGCCAGCAGTTTAGGGACACTTAACACCGGGGAGCTGTTTTTT. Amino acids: CASSLGTLNTGELFF.

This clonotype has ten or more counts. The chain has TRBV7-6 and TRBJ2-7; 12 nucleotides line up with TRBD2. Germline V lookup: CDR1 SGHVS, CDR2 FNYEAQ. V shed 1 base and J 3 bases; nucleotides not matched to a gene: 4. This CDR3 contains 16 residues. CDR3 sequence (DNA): TGTGCCAGCAGCTTAGGACTAGCGGGAGAAGTCTACGAGCAGTACTTC. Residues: CASSLGLAGEVYEQYF. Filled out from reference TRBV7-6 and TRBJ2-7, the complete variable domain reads GAGVSQSPRYKVTKRGQDVALRCDPISGHVSLYWYRQALGQGPEFLTYFNYEAQQDKSGLPNDRFSAERPEGSISTLTIQRTEQRDSAMYRCASSLGLAGEVYEQYFGPGTRLTVT.

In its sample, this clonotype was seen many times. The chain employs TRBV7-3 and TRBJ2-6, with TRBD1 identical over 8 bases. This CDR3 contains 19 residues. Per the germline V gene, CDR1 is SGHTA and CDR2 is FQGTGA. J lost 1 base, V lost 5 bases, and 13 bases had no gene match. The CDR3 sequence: CASSQSRDRTLSGANVLTF. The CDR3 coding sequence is TGTGCCAGCAGCCAAAGTCGGGACAGGACCCTTTCTGGGGCCAACGTCCTGACTTTC.

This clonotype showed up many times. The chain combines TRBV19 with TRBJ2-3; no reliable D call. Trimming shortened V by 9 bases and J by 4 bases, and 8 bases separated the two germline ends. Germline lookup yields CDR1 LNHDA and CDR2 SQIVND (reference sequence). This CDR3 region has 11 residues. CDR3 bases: TGTGCCAGCACAAGGGCAGATACGCAGTATTTT. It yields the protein CASTRADTQYF.

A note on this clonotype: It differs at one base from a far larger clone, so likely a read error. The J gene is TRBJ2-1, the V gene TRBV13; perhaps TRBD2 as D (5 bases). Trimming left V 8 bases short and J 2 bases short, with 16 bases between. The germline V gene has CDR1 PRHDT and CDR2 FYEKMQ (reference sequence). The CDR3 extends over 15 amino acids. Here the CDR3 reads CASVREAVTYNEQFF. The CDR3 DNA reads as TGTGCCAGCGTGCGAGAAGCGGTAACCTACAATGAGCAGTTCTTC.

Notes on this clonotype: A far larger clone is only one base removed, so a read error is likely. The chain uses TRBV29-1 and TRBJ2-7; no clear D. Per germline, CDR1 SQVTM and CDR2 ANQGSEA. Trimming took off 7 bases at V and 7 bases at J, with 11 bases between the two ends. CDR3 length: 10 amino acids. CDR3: CSGRFGEQYF. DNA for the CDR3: TGCAGCGGTAGGTTTGGTGAGCAGTACTTC.

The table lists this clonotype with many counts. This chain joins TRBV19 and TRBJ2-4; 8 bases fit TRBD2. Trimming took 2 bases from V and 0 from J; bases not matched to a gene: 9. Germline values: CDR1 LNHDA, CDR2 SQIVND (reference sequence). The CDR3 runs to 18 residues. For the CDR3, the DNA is TGTGCCAGTAGTATATCAACGGGGGGGAAAATAGCCAAAAACATTCAGTACTTC. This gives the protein CASSISTGGKIAKNIQYF.